The next 18 T cell receptor beta chains were all read from a single sample in a study of T cell changes during pregnancy in multiple sclerosis. Clones were read by immunoSEQ multiplex PCR, and TCRdb kept only the in-frame ones, dropping some. The table lists roughly 110,000 clones, about 90% of them singletons. Specimen: peripheral blood, collected before pregnancy. The receptors derive from a female donor with multiple sclerosis, enrolled in a pregnancy study.

The chain carries TRBV9 and TRBJ1-1; 9 nucleotides align to TRBD1. The V segment lost 3 bases and the J segment 4 bases; nucleotides outside the gene matches: 13. This CDR3 is 17 amino acids long. Germline-derived CDR1 and CDR2 are SGDLS and YYNGEE. CDR3 DNA: TGTGCCAGCAGCGGAGGACAGGGGTCGGCTTCAGGCACTGAAGCTTTCTTT. Protein sequence: CASSGGQGSASGTEAFF.

The chain is built from TRBV9 and TRBJ2-1; 9 bases fit TRBD1. The germline CDR1 and CDR2 sequences are SGDLS and YYNGEE. The CDR3 consists of 15 residues. The V gene end was trimmed by 4 bases and the J gene end by 4 bases; junction bases not matched to a gene: 6. The CDR3 DNA reads TGTGCCAGCAGCTCCGGGACAGGGACATACAATGAGCAGTTCTTC. It is translated as CASSSGTGTYNEQFF.

This sequence joins TRBV5-1 and TRBJ1-1; 7 bases align to TRBD1. This CDR3 has 13 amino acids. Looked up from germline, CDR1 is SGHRS and CDR2 is YFSETQ. V was pared by 3 bases and J by 4 bases, with 3 bases of the junction left unmatched. The CDR3 DNA follows: TGCGCCAGCAGCTCAGGGGGAAGCACTGAAGCTTTCTTT. The encoded protein is CASSSGGSTEAFF.

The DNA for the CDR3 is TGTGCCAGCTCAACACTAGCGGTTAGCTCCTACAATGAGCAGTTCTTC. This gives the protein CASSTLAVSSYNEQFF. The J gene is TRBJ2-1, the V gene TRBV18; 8 bases align to TRBD2. V was clipped by 5 bases and J by 0 bases; unmatched bases: 6. In germline, CDR1 is KGHSH, CDR2 LQKENI. This CDR3 contains 16 residues.

The CDR3 is CASGRTSGGETQYF. DNA of the CDR3: TGTGCCAGCGGCCGGACTAGCGGGGGAGAGACCCAGTACTTC. The V gene is TRBV9, the J gene TRBJ2-5; TRBD2 aligns across 13 bases. The CDR3 consists of 14 residues. Germline assignment: CDR1 SGDLS and CDR2 YYNGEE. The ends lost 7 bases at V and 4 bases at J; junction bases unmatched: 4.

V is TRBV6-5 and J is TRBJ2-5; tentative D call: TRBD1 (6 bases). CDR1 is MNHEY and CDR2 is SVGAGI in the germline V gene. CDR3 length: 15 residues. The V end was cut by 0 bases, the J end by 2 bases, with 10 bases between. DNA of the CDR3: TGTGCCAGCAGTTACTCGGTCCAGGGGCAAGAGACCCAGTACTTC. It encodes CASSYSVQGQETQYF.

The genes are TRBV30 and TRBJ1-2, with 8 positions matching TRBD1. Germline values: CDR1 GTSNPN, CDR2 SVGIG (reference sequence). The CDR3 runs to 12 residues. V dropped 4 bases and J dropped 4; count of bases not matched to a gene: 2. Written as DNA, the CDR3 is TGTGCCTGGACAGGGGGCTTCTATGGCTACACCTTC. It encodes CAWTGGFYGYTF.

This chain connects TRBV28 to TRBJ1-5; D perhaps matches TRBD1 (6 bases). Germline CDR1 reads MDHEN; CDR2 reads SYDVKM. CDR3 size: 15 residues. Deletions cut 5 bases from V and 2 bases from J, with 13 bases between. The CDR3 bases are TGTGCCAGCAGTCTGGCGGGGGCTGGCAATCAGCCCCAGCATTTT. This gives the protein CASSLAGAGNQPQHF.

The J gene is TRBJ1-1, the V gene TRBV6-6, with a tentative D call TRBD1 (5 bases). The length of the CDR3 is 16 residues. Trimming removed 11 bases from V and 0 bases from J, with 22 bases in between. Germline V gene sequence: CDR1 MNHNY, CDR2 SVGAGI (reference sequence). The CDR3 DNA reads TGTGCCGGACGCGACGGTCGACAGCAACTGAACACTGAAGCTTTCTTT. Translation gives CAGRDGRQQLNTEAFF.

This chain joins TRBV7-8 and TRBJ2-7; TRBD1 matches 7 bases. V was clipped by 4 bases and J by 3 bases; unmatched bases: 6. The CDR3 is 14 amino acids. Germline CDR1 and CDR2: SGHVS and FQNEAQ. CDR3 nucleotide sequence: TGTGCCAGCAGCTCGATTGCAGGGGGCTACGAGCAGTACTTC. This encodes CASSSIAGGYEQYF.

This sequence joins TRBV7-7 and TRBJ2-2, with D uncertain. The length of the CDR3 is 13 residues. The ends were cut back, 6 bases at V and 5 bases at J, with 10 bases in the middle. CDR1 is SSHAT, CDR2 FNYEAQ, per germline (reference sequence). For the CDR3, the DNA is TGTGCCAGCAGTGTGACCGGGACCGGGGAGCTGTTTTTT. Amino acids: CASSVTGTGELFF.

J is TRBJ2-7 and V is TRBV11-3; tentative D call: TRBD2 (6 bases). Trimming left V 1 base short and J 2 bases short, with 9 bases between. Germline lookup yields CDR1 SGHNT and CDR2 YENEEA. The CDR3 runs 14 residues. CDR3 coding DNA: TGTGCCAGCAGCTTAGGCGGGGAGACCTACGAGCAGTACTTC. Residues: CASSLGGETYEQYF.

The rearrangement uses TRBV9 and TRBJ1-5; 9 nucleotides align to TRBD1. This CDR3 is 15 amino acids long. The V segment lost 0 bases and the J segment 2 bases; nucleotides outside the gene matches: 0. Germline lookup yields CDR1 SGDLS and CDR2 YYNGEE. This CDR3 is CASSVGTGGNQPQHF. In DNA, the CDR3 is TGTGCCAGCAGCGTAGGGACAGGGGGCAATCAGCCCCAGCATTTT. The variable domain in full, with the rest retrieved from reference TRBV9 and TRBJ1-5, is DSGVTQTPKHLITATGQRVTLRCSPRSGDLSVYWYQQSLDQGLQFLIQYYNGEERAKGNILERFSAQQFPDLHSELNLSSLELGDSALYFCASSVGTGGNQPQHFGDGTRLSIL.

This clone was counted only a few times. The rearrangement uses TRBV28 and TRBJ1-2; D is undetermined. Looked up from germline, CDR1 is MDHEN and CDR2 is SYDVKM. This CDR3 is 13 amino acids long. Trimming took off 3 bases at V and 1 base at J, with 6 bases between the two ends. The CDR3 here is CASSFGGNYGYTF. The CDR3 DNA follows: TGTGCCAGCAGTTTTGGAGGTAACTATGGCTACACCTTC.

V is TRBV5-6 and J is TRBJ1-4; 8 nucleotides line up with TRBD1. The germline CDR1 and CDR2 sequences are SGHDT and YYEEEE. CDR3 length: 15 residues. J lost 5 bases, V lost 3 bases, and 6 bases had no gene match. For the CDR3, the DNA is TGTGCCAGCAGCTACACAGGGGGTCGGAATGAAAAACTGTTTTTT. This gives the protein CASSYTGGRNEKLFF.

The chain uses TRBV7-2 and TRBJ2-1, with TRBD2 as a possible D gene (7 bases). CDR3 length: 16 amino acids. Trimming shortened V by 0 bases and J by 6 bases, and 15 bases separated the two germline ends. In germline, CDR1 is SGHTA, CDR2 FQGNSA. The CDR3 sequence is CASSLAGGAFTNEQFF. CDR3 nucleotide sequence: TGTGCCAGCAGCTTAGCGGGGGGGGCCTTCACCAATGAGCAGTTCTTC.

This clone appeared once. The chain links TRBV9 to TRBJ2-7; 7 bases align to TRBD2. Germline CDR1 and CDR2: SGDLS and YYNGEE. V lost 0 bases and J lost 2; bases outside the gene matches: 2. CDR3 length: 14 amino acids. The CDR3 sequence: CASSVDLAAYEQYF. The CDR3 coding sequence is TGTGCCAGCAGCGTAGACCTAGCGGCCTACGAGCAGTACTTC.

V and J are TRBV14 and TRBJ2-1; 10 nucleotides match TRBD2. Trimming removed 1 base from V and 6 bases from J; junction bases left unmatched: 6. CDR1 and CDR2 from the germline V gene are SGHDN and FVKESK. The CDR3 covers 16 residues. CDR3 sequence (DNA): TGTGCCAGCAGCCAAGGGTCTAGCGGGAGTGGCAATGAGCAGTTCTTC. Translating it yields CASSQGSSGSGNEQFF.